Below are 6 T cell receptor beta chains sequenced from a single sample in a study of post-analysis software for immune sequencing data (dated by TCRdb to between 2015 and 2017). Findings and caveats that apply to the study as a whole: Significantly higher frequencies in patients than in controls were found for a few TRBV segments, including TRBV5-6, TRBV5-1 and TRBV20-1.

The library was produced with PCR. Sequenced on an Illumina HiSeq 2500. To reduce PCR and sequencing biases, unique molecular identifiers were built into the TCR beta cDNA libraries. TCRdb ran its own pipeline on the public reads, namely fastp trimming at Q25 and MiXCR clone calling, and kept in-frame beta chains. Every CDR3 protein is listed once, alongside the most common genes and DNA of its rows. This sample comprises about 800,000 distinct CDR3 sequences, about 27% of them detected only once. The ten largest clones add up to around 0.6% of the sample. Which antigens these TCRs recognize remains unknown. The specimen sequenced was blood. Source of these receptors: a girl aged 10-17 years with multiple sclerosis.

The chain has TRBV29-1 and TRBJ2-4; the match to TRBD1 covers 10 bases. CDR1 and CDR2 (germline): SQVTM, ANQGSEA. The CDR3 is 15 amino acids. Here the CDR3 reads CNVRDRGLAKNIQYF. DNA of the CDR3: TGCAACGTAAGGGACAGGGGTCTAGCCAAAAACATTCAGTACTTC.

This clonotype was seen a few times. The DNA of the CDR3 is TGTGCCAGCACCGGCGGAGGGTCGGCCTACGAGCAGTACTTC. This translates into CASTGGGSAYEQYF. This sequence joins TRBV12-3 or TRBV12-4 and TRBJ2-7, with D perhaps matching TRBD2 (6 bases). This CDR3 comprises 14 residues. V dropped 7 bases and J dropped 2 bases, with 15 bases sitting between them.

There are a few counts of this clonotype. The J gene is TRBJ2-4, the V gene TRBV11-2; a possible D gene is TRBD1 (5 bases). This CDR3 is 16 amino acids long. Trimming pared 0 bases from V and 8 bases from J, leaving 17 bases between. Germline loops: CDR1 SGHAT, CDR2 FQNNGV. As DNA, the CDR3 is TGTGCCAGCAGCTTAGACTTACGACAGTCCACGGACATTCAGTACTTC. Translated, it gives CASSLDLRQSTDIQYF.

V usage is TRBV29-1 and J usage is TRBJ2-1; TRBD2 agrees at 12 bases. The trim removed 6 bases at V and 9 bases at J, leaving 9 bases unmatched. CDR1 SQVTM and CDR2 ANQGSEA come from the germline V gene. The CDR3 runs to 14 residues. The chain's CDR3 is CSVIASGRASEQFF. CDR3 in DNA: TGCAGCGTGATCGCTAGCGGGAGGGCGAGTGAGCAGTTCTTC.

The gene calls are TRBV4-1 and TRBJ1-5; perhaps TRBD1 as D (6 bases). Germline V gene sequence: CDR1 MGHRA, CDR2 YSYEKL. The CDR3 sequence is 15 residues long. The germline V and J ends were trimmed by 0 bases and 3 bases, with 9 bases remaining between them. The CDR3: CASSQERGVNQPQHF. The CDR3 DNA follows: TGCGCCAGCAGCCAAGAGAGGGGGGTCAATCAGCCCCAGCATTTT.

This clonotype appeared a few times. This chain connects TRBV4-3 to TRBJ2-7, with unresolved D. Trimming removed 0 bases at V and 0 bases at J, with 12 bases between. This CDR3 comprises 16 residues. Looked up from germline, CDR1 is LGHNA and CDR2 is YSLEER. CDR3 protein: CASSQEATKSSYEQYF. CDR3 sequence (DNA): TGCGCCAGCAGCCAAGAGGCGACGAAGAGCTCCTACGAGCAGTACTTC.